This TCR beta chain came from a study of cytotoxic CD8 clonotypes in ibrutinib-treated CLL. TCRdb's table, derived via immunoSEQ multiplex PCR, lists solely in-frame clones and lacks some. The repertoire consists of approximately 15,000 clones, with about 60% occurring once and the leading ten covering 10% to 15%. Germline V gene data show CDR1 as MDHEN and CDR2 as SYDVKM. Trimming took off 6 bases at V and 3 bases at J, with 18 bases between the two ends. This CDR3 contains 16 residues. The clonotype comes from a human donor with chronic lymphocytic leukemia. This chain joins TRBV28 and TRBJ2-1, with TRBD1 as a possible D gene (6 bases). The specimen was PBMCs, collected before ibrutinib treatment. CDR3 residues: CASRDSGTLDYNEQFF. In nucleotides, the CDR3 is TGTGCCAGCAGGGACTCCGGGACACTTGACTACAATGAGCAGTTCTTC.